Here is one T cell receptor beta chain with its context. Its antigen is undetermined. This entry belongs to a study of shared clonotypes between healthy human individuals. Turning to the study itself: With ages of 18 to 49, the donors were a couple of women and three men. There were three CD4 naive, three CD4 memory, two CD8 naive and one CD8 memory plates per donor. Whole-study results and caveats: Naive subsets generally exceeded memory subsets in estimated richness.

A deep-level run was used for the assay. Sequenced by immunoSEQ multiplex PCR; TCRdb stores in-frame clones only, minus some. This repertoire shows about 600,000 clones, almost 97% found once; its top ten account for 0.057%. The CDR3 covers 14 residues. The germline CDR1 and CDR2 sequences are SGHTS and YDEGEE. With V trimmed by 7 bases and J by 9 bases, 13 bases remained unmatched. The clonotype comes from a woman in her 30s in good health. Source material: naive CD4+ T cells sorted from blood. Subset in this sample: CD45RA+ positively selected. The genes are TRBV5-8 and TRBJ2-1; 7 positions agree with TRBD2. The CDR3 region is CASSFSGEGREQFF. The CDR3 DNA sequence: TGTGCCAGCTCTTTCTCGGGGGAGGGCCGTGAGCAGTTCTTC. Filled out from reference TRBV5-8 and TRBJ2-1, the complete variable domain reads EAGVTQSPTHLIKTRGQQATLRCSPISGHTSVYWYQQALGLGLQFLLWYDEGEERNRGNFPPRFSGRQFPNYSSELNVNALELEDSALYLCASSFSGEGREQFFGPGTRLTVL.